Given below is one T cell receptor (beta chain) in context. This sample was taken from a study of OX40 agonist ivuxolimab in advanced cancers. On the study more broadly: Head and neck, renal cell, melanoma or hepatocellular carcinoma were the cancers that dose-escalation patients had. The group had a mean age of about 60 years, ranged from about 23 to 85, and was 82.7% male.

TCRdb's copy holds only in-frame clones and misses some; the assay was immunoSEQ multiplex PCR. The data contain approximately 45,000 clones, roughly nine tenths of them singletons. The input for sequencing was CD4+ or CD8+ T cells sorted from blood, taken in a trial of the OX40 agonist ivuxolimab. The TCR was taken from an adult with an advanced solid tumor such as melanoma, head and neck, liver or kidney cancer.

CDR3 amino acids: CASSEQFGGEKLFF. CDR3 DNA: TGCGCCAGCAGTGAACAGTTCGGCGGGGAAAAACTGTTTTTT. The chain uses TRBV10-2 and TRBJ1-4; D is uncertain. The germline CDR1 and CDR2 sequences are WSHSY and SAAADI. The length of the CDR3 is 14 residues. The V end was cut by 3 bases, the J end by 8 bases, with 13 bases between.